Below, one T cell receptor beta chain is given with its context. Its antigen target is currently unknown. Nothing much larger sits one base from this clone, and base qualities are not available. Whole blood was collected in K2EDTA tubes by collaborating institutions according to the institutions' own protocols. For TCRbeta analysis, collaborators shipped samples as frozen whole blood, isolated PBMCs, or DNA extracted from either of those sample types. The immunoSEQ Assay, a bias-controlled multiplex PCR, was used to amplify TCRbeta CDR3 regions from genomic DNA. Regarding the original processing steps: Within the assay, amplification of reference gene primers was used to estimate how many nucleated cells each sample contained. Sequence reads were collapsed and filtered to measure the absolute abundance of every unique TCRbeta CDR3 rearrangement. For each sample, productive Simpson clonality was calculated as the square root of Simpson's diversity index over productive rearrangements. Here the immuneACCESS table is served through TCRdb, limited to in-frame sequences with V and J called. Missing clones are a known gap in these copies; in checked studies unresolved V genes cover under half, and the rest lacks a known reason. The D gene and trimming were derived from the DNA, and the V and J assignments and clone size from that table. In all, the sample holds about 150,000 clones, and approximately 80% of those were seen once. Approximately 3% of the sample comes from the top ten.

The data were taken from a study of blood T cell repertoires in COVID-19 (dated by TCRdb to the early 2020s). With respect to the entire study: Samples covering the acute and convalescent phases of COVID-19 were provided by collaborators in the United States, Italy and Spain. Deeply sampled blood TCRbeta repertoires from subjects exposed to, actively infected with, or recovered from COVID-19 were included in the dataset. Samples came from the ongoing ImmuneRACE study (first 160 participants) plus 1,254 subjects from 6 global collaborators. The prospective study material was composed of cDNA or gDNA derived from T cells, B-cell-depleted T cells, or PBMCs. Where available, HLA class I and class II types were obtained from metadata supplied by the sample provider rather than from assay-based typing. The repertoires were made available in a free public database intended to serve as a resource for research on the immune response to SARS-CoV-2. Nearly every sample came with metadata listing a de-identified subject ID, COVID-19 status, age in years and sex. General findings and caveats noted by the study authors: The quantity of clinical and demographic metadata differed by source and by participant and was supplied without curation.

The CDR3 numbers 14 residues from cysteine through phenylalanine. The CDR3 DNA has 42 bases and is translated from base 1. The V and J ends are trimmed by 0 bases and 9 bases, leaving 9 bases between them. Reading the germline V gene (reference sequence) gives CDR1 LNHDA and CDR2 SQIVND. The TCR sequence derives from a woman older than 75 with acute or convalescent COVID-19. What was sequenced was peripheral blood. In this chain, TRBV19 is recombined with TRBJ1-6, with the D segment identity uncertain. In nucleotide form, the sequence is TGTGCCAGTAGTATAGACAGGCAAGGTTCACCCCTCCACTTT. Translated, this gives CASSIDRQGSPLHF.